These 2 T cell receptor beta chains came from one sample sequenced in a study of PD-L1 blockade in urothelial cancer. Assay: immunoSEQ multiplex PCR; the TCRdb copy retains only in-frame clones and omits some. The sample lists 70,000 to 75,000 clones, 84% occurring once. Sequencing was performed on PBMCs, taken around atezolizumab (anti-PD-L1) treatment. The receptor source for this set is a man in his 70s with urothelial cancer.

The chain joins TRBV27 to TRBJ2-7; 7 bases match TRBD2. Germline loops: CDR1 MNHEY, CDR2 SMNVEV (reference sequence). There are 14 residues in the CDR3. Germline trimming cut 1 base from V and 3 bases from J; bases unmatched to any gene: 3. The CDR3 loop is CASSLWGGDYEQYF. CDR3 in DNA: TGTGCCAGCAGTTTATGGGGGGGGGACTACGAGCAGTACTTC.

V is TRBV7-3 and J is TRBJ2-2; maybe TRBD2 (6 bases). Trimming removed 7 bases at V and 5 bases at J, with 17 bases between. From germline, CDR1 is SGHTA and CDR2 FQGTGA. The CDR3 consists of 15 residues. The DNA of the CDR3 is TGTGCCAGCACCGAGCAAGGGGAGGTGACCGGGGAGCTGTTTTTT. Its protein is CASTEQGEVTGELFF.